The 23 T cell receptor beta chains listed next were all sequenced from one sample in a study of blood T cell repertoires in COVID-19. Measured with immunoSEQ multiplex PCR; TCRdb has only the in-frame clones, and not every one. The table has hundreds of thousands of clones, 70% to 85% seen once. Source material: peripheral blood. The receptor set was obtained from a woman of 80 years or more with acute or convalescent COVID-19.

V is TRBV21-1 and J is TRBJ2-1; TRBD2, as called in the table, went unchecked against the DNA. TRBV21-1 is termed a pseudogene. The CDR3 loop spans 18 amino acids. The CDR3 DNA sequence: TGTGCCAGCAGCAAAACGCGCGGCCGGGCCGGGACCTACAATGAGCAGTTCTTC. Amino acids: CASSKTRGRAGTYNEQFF.

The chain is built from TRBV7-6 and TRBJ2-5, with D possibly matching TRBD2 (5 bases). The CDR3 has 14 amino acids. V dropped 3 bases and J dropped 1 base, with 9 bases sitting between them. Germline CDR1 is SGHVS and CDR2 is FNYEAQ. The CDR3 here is CASSLGATQETQYF. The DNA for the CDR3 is TGTGCCAGCAGCTTGGGAGCTACCCAAGAGACCCAGTACTTC.

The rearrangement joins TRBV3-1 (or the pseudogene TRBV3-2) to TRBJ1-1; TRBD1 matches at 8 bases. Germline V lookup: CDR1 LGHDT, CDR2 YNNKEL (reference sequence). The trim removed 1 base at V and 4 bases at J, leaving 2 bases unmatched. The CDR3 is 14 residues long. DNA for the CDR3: TGTGCCAGCAGCCAAGGGGACAGGACCACTGAAGCTTTCTTT. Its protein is CASSQGDRTTEAFF.

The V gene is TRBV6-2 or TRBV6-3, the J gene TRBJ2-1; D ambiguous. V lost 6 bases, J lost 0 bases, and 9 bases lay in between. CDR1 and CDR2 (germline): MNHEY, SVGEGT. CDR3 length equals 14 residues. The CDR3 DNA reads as TGTGCCAGCAGCGCGCCTCCCTCCTACAATGAGCAGTTCTTC. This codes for CASSAPPSYNEQFF.

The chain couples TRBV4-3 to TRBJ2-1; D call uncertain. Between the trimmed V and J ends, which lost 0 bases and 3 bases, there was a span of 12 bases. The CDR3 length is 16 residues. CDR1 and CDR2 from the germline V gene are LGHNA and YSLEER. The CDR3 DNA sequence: TGCGCCAGCAGCCAAGAAGCCTCCTTAGTCTACAATGAGCAGTTCTTC. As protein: CASSQEASLVYNEQFF.

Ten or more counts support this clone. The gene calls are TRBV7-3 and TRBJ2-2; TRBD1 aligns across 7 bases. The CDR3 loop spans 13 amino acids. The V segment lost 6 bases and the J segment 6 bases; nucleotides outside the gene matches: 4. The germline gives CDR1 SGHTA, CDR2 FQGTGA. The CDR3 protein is CASRPTGSGELFF. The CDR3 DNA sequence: TGTGCCAGCAGACCGACAGGGTCCGGGGAGCTGTTTTTT.

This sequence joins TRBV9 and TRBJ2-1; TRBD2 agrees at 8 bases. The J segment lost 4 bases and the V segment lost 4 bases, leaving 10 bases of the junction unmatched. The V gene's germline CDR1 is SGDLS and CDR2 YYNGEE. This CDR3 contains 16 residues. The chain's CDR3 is CASSFYSGAGYNEQFF. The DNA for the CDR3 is TGTGCCAGCAGCTTTTATAGCGGGGCGGGGTACAATGAGCAGTTCTTC.

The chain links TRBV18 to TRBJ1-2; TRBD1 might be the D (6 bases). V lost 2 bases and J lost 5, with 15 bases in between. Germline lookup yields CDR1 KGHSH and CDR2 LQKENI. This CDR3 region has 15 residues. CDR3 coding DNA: TGTGCCAGCTCACCAACGGGGGGCGCGGATTATGGCTACACCTTC. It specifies CASSPTGGADYGYTF.

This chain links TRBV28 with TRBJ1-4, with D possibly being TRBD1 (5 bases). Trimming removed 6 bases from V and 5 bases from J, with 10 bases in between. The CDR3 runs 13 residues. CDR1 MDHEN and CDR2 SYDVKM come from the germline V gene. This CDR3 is CASRGRENEKLFF. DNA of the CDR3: TGTGCCAGCAGGGGGCGGGAAAATGAAAAACTGTTTTTT.

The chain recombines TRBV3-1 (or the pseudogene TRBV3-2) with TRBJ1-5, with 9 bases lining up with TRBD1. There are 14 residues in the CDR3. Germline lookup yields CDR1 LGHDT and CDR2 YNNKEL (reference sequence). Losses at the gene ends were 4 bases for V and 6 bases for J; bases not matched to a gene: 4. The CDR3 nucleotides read TGTGCCAGCAGCCGTACAGGGGGCGGTCAGCCCCAGCATTTT. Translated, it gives CASSRTGGGQPQHF.

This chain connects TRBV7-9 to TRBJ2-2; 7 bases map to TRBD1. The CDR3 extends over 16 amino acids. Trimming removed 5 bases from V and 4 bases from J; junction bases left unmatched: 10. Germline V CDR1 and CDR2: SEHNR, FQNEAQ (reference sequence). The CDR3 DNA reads TGTGCCAGCAGCCCAACAGGGGCTTGGGGCACCGGGGAGCTGTTTTTT. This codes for CASSPTGAWGTGELFF.

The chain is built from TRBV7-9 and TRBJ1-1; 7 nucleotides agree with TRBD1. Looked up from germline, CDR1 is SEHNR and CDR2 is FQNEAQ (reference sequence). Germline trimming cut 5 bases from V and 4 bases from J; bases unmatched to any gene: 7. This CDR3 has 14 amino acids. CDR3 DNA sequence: TGTGCCAGCAGCCCCGGGGACAGAGGCACTGAAGCTTTCTTT. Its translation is CASSPGDRGTEAFF.

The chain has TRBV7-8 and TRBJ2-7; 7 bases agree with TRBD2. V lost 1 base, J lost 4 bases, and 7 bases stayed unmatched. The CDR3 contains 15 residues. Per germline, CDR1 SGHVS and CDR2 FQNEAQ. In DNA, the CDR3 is TGTGCCAGCAGCTTAGTAGGGAGGGAAGAATACGAGCAGTACTTC. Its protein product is CASSLVGREEYEQYF.

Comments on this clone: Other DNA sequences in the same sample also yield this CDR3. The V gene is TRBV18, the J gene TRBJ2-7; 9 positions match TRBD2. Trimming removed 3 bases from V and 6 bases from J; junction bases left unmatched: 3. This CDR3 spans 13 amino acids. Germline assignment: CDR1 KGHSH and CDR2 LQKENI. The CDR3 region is CASSPGTSSEQYF. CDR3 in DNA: TGTGCCAGCTCACCCGGGACTAGCAGCGAGCAGTACTTC.

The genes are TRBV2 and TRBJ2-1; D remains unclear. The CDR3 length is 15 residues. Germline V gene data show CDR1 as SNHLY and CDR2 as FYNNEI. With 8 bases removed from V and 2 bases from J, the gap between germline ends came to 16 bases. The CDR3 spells CASGRPHTTYNEQFF. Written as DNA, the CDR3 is TGTGCCAGCGGAAGACCTCACACTACCTACAATGAGCAGTTCTTC.

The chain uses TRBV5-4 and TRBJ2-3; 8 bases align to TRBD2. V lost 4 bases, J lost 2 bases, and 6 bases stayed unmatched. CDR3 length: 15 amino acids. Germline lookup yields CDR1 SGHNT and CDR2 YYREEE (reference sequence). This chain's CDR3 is CASSTREGYTDTQYF. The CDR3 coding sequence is TGTGCCAGCAGCACCCGGGAGGGTTACACAGATACGCAGTATTTT.

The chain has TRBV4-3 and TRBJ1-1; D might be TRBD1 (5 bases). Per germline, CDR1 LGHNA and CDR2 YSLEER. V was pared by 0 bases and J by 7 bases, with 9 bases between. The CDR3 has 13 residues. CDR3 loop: CASSQDQGGEAFF. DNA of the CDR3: TGCGCCAGCAGCCAAGACCAGGGAGGTGAAGCTTTCTTT.

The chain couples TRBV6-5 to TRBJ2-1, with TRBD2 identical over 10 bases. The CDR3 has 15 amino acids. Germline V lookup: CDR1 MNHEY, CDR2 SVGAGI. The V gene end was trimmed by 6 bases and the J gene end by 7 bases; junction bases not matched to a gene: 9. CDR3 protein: CASSQAGGQKNEQFF. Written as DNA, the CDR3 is TGTGCCAGCAGCCAAGCGGGAGGGCAGAAGAATGAGCAGTTCTTC.

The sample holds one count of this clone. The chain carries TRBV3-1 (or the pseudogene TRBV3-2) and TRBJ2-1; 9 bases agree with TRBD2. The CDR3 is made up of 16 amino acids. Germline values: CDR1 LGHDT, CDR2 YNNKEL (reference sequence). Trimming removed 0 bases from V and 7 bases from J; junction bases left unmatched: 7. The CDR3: CASSQDASGIFNEQFF. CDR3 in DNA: TGTGCCAGCAGCCAAGATGCTAGCGGGATTTTTAATGAGCAGTTCTTC.

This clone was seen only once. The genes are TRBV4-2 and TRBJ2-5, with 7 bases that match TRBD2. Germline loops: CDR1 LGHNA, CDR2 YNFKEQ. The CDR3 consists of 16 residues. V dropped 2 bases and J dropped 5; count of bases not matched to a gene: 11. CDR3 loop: CASSQSERERTETQYF. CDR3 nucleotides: TGTGCCAGCAGCCAATCTGAGCGGGAAAGGACCGAGACCCAGTACTTC.

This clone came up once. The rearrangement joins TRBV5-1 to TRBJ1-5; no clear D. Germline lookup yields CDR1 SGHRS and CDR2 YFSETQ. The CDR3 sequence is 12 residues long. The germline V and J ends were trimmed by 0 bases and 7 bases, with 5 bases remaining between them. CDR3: CASSLDGQPQHF. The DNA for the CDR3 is TGCGCCAGCAGCTTGGACGGGCAGCCCCAGCATTTT.

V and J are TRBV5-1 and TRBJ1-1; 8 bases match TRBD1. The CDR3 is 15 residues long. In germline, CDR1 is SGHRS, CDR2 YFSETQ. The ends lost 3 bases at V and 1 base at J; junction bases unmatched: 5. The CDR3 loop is CASSSRQGPNTEAFF. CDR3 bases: TGCGCCAGCAGCTCCCGACAGGGGCCGAACACTGAAGCTTTCTTT.

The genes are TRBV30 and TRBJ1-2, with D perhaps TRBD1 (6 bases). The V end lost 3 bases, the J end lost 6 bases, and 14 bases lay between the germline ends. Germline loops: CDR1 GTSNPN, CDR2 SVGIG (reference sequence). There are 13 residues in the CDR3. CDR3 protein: CAWSPTGTHGYTF. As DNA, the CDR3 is TGTGCCTGGAGCCCTACAGGGACCCATGGCTACACCTTC.